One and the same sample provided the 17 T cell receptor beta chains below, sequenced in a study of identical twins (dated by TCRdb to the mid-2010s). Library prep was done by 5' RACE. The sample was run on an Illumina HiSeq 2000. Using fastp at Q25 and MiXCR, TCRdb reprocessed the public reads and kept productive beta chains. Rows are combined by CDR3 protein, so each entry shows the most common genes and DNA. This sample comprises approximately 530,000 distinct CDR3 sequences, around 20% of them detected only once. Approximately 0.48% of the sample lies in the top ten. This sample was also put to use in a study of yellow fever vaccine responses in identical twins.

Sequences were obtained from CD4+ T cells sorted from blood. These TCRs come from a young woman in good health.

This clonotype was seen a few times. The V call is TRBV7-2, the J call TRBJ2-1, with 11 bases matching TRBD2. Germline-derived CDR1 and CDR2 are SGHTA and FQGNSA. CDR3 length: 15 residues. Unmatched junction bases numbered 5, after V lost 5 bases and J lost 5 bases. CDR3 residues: CASSQLAGVNNEQFF. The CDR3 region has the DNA TGTGCCAGCAGCCAACTAGCGGGGGTCAACAATGAGCAGTTCTTC.

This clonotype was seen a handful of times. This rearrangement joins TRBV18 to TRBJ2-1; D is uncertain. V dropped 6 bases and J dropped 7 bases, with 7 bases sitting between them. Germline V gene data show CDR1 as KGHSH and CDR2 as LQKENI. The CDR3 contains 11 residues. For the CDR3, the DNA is TGTGCCAGCTCCCACAGAAATGAGCAGTTCTTC. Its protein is CASSHRNEQFF.

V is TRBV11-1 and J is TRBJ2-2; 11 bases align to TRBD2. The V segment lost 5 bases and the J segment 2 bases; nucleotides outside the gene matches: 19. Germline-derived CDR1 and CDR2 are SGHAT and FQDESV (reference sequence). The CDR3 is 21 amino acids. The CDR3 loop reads CASSPGDGLFSGRANTGELFF. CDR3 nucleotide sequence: TGTGCCAGCAGCCCTGGGGACGGATTGTTTAGCGGGAGGGCTAACACCGGGGAGCTGTTTTTT.

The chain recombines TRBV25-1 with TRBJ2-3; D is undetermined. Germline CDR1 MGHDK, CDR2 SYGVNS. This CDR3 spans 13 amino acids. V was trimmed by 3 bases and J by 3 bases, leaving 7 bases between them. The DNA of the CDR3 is TGTGCCAGCAGTGAGCCGGAGACAGATACGCAGTATTTT. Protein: CASSEPETDTQYF.

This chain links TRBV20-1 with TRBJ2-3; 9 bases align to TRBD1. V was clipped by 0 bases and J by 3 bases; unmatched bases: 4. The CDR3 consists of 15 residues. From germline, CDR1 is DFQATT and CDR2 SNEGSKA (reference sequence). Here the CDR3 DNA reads TGCAGTGCTAGAGAGACAGGGGGGGGGACAGATACGCAGTATTTT. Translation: CSARETGGGTDTQYF.

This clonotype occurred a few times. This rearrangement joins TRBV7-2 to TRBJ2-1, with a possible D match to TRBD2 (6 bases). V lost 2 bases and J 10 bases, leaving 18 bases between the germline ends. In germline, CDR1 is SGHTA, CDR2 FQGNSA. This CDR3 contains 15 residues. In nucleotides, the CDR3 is TGTGCCAGCAGCTTACAGGTCAATCCCCGGGGGGAGCAGTTCTTC. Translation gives CASSLQVNPRGEQFF.

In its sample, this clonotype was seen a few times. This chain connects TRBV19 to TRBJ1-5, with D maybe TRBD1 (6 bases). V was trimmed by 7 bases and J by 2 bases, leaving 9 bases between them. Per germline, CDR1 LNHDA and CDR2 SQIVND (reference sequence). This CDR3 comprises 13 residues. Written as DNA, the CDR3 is TGTGCCAGTAACACAGGGCGCAATCAGCCCCAGCATTTT. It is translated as CASNTGRNQPQHF.

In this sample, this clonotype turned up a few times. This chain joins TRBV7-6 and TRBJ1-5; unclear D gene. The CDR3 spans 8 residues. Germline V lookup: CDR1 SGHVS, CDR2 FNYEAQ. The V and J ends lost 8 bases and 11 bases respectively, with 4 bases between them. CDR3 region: CASPAQHF. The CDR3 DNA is TGTGCCAGCCCGGCCCAGCATTTT.

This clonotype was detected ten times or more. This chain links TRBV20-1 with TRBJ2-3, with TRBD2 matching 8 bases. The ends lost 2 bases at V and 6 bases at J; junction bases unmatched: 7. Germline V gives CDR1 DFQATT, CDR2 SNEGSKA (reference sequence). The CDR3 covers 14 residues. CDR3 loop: CSARLSGGTDTQYF. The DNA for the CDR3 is TGCAGTGCTAGACTATCGGGGGGGACGGATACGCAGTATTTT.

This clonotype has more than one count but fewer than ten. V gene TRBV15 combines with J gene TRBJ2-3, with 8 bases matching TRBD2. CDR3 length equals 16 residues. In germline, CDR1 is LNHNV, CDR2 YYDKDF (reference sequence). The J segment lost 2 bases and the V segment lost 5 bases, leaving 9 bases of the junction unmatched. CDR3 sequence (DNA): TGTGCCACCAGCTCCTGGGAGCGGGGGCACACAGATACGCAGTATTTT. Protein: CATSSWERGHTDTQYF.

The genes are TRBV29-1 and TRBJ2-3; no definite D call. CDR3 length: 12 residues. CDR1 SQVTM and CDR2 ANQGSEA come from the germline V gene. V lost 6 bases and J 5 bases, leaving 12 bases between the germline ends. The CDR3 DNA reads TGCAGCGTCGGGCCGAGTCGAGATACGCAGTATTTT. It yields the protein CSVGPSRDTQYF.

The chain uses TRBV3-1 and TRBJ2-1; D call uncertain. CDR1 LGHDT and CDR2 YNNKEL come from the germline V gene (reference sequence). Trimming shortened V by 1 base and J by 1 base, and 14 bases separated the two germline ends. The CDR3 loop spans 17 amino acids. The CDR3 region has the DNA TGTGCCAGCAGCCAAGGAGGTTTGTCCCATTCCTACAATGAGCAGTTCTTC. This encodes CASSQGGLSHSYNEQFF.

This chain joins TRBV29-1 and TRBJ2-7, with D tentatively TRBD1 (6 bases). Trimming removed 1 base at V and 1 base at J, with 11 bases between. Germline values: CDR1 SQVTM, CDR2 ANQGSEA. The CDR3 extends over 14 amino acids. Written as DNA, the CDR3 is TGCAGCGTTGAAGCCCCCGGACAGTCCTACGAGCAGTACTTC. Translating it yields CSVEAPGQSYEQYF.

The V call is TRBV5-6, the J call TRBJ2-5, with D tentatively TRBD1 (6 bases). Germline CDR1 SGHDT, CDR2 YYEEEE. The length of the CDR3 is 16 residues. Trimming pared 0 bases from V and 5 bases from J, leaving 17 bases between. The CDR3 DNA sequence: TGTGCCAGCAGCTTGGTGTGGTCAGGGGATGAGGAGACCCAGTACTTC. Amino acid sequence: CASSLVWSGDEETQYF. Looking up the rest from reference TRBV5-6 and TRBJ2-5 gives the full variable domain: DAGVTQSPTHLIKTRGQQVTLRCSPKSGHDTVSWYQQALGQGPQFIFQYYEEEERQRGNFPDRFSGHQFPNYSSELNVNALLLGDSALYLCASSLVWSGDEETQYFGPGTRLLVL.

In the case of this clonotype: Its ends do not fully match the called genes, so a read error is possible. The CDR3 protein is CCARDRGDKNTGELFF. The CDR3 nucleotides are TGCTGTGCTAGAGATCGAGGGGACAAGAACACCGGGGAGCTGTTTTTT. The chain couples TRBV20-1 to TRBJ2-2; a possible D gene is TRBD1 (6 bases). The CDR3 is 16 residues long. CDR1 and CDR2 (germline): DFQATT, SNEGSKA (reference sequence).

The DNA for the CDR3 is TGTGCCAGCAGTGGCCTCGGGGGGCCGGGGGAAGAGACCCAGTACTTC. Translating it yields CASSGLGGPGEETQYF. J is TRBJ2-5 and V is TRBV28, with a weak D call TRBD2 (7 bases). V was trimmed by 5 bases and J by 3 bases, leaving 19 bases between them. Germline CDR1 and CDR2: MDHEN and SYDVKM. The CDR3 is 16 amino acids. Complete variable domain (other parts from reference TRBV28 and TRBJ2-5): DVKVTQSSRYLVKRTGEKVFLECVQDMDHENMFWYRQDPGLGLRLIYFSYDVKMKEKGDIPEGYSVSREKKERFSLILESASTNQTSMYLCASSGLGGPGEETQYFGPGTRLLVL.

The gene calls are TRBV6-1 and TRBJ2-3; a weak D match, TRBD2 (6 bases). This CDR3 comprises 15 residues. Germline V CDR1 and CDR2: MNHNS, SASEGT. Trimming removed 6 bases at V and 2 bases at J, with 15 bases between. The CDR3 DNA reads TGTGCCAGCAGCCTCCTAGCGTTGGCCACAGATACGCAGTATTTT. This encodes CASSLLALATDTQYF.